The rows below give T cell receptor beta chains drawn from one sample of a study of response to subunit inactivated influenza vaccine. One entry per CDR3 protein results from TCRdb running MiXCR on the RT-PCR reads. Of 860,000 or so distinct CDR3 sequences in the sample, around 21% are singletons; the top ten hold roughly 10%. Here the sequenced sample was PBMCs from blood, taken about 5 days after vaccination. The receptors shown here come from a man aged 45-65 years who received an inactivated influenza vaccine. CDR3s include the opening cysteine and the closing phenylalanine or tryptophan. The order of the fields is CDR3 DNA, CDR3 protein, CDR3 length, clone size, J gene, D gene, V gene. D genes are given only for firm matches. Clone size is given for some rows only: seen once, a few or many times, or a class if the clone is expanded.

cdr3_nt: TGCAGTGCCCCGGTATCCGGGAGGCCCTACGAGCAGTACTTC
cdr3_aa: CSAPVSGRPYEQYF
cdr3_length: 14
clone_size: few
j_call: TRBJ2-7
d_call: TRBD2
v_call: TRBV20-1

cdr3_nt: TGCAGTGCTAGGGGAAGAGACTACCAAGAGACCCAGTACTTC
cdr3_aa: CSARGRDYQETQYF
cdr3_length: 14
clone_size: few
j_call: TRBJ2-5
d_call: -
v_call: TRBV20-1

cdr3_nt: TGTGCCATCAGTGGGAACACAGATACGCAGTATTTT
cdr3_aa: CAISGNTDTQYF
cdr3_length: 12
clone_size: many
j_call: TRBJ2-3
d_call: -
v_call: TRBV10-3

cdr3_nt: TGTGCCAGCAGCTCTCCATTACCGAGTCGGACAGGGTGGCAGACCCAGTACTTC
cdr3_aa: CASSSPLPSRTGWQTQYF
cdr3_length: 18
clone_size: -
j_call: TRBJ2-5
d_call: TRBD1
v_call: TRBV11-2

cdr3_nt: TGCAGTGGAATCGGGACAGGGTGGTACGAGCAGTACTTC
cdr3_aa: CSGIGTGWYEQYF
cdr3_length: 13
clone_size: many
j_call: TRBJ2-7
d_call: TRBD1
v_call: TRBV20-1

cdr3_nt: TGCAGCGCGAGGGGTGACGACAGGAGCTCCCTAATGAACACTGAAGCTTTCTTT
cdr3_aa: CSARGDDRSSLMNTEAFF
cdr3_length: 18
clone_size: few
j_call: TRBJ1-1
d_call: -
v_call: TRBV29-1

cdr3_nt: TGTGCCAGCAGTCCAAACGGACGAGGATCCTACGAGCAGTACTTC
cdr3_aa: CASSPNGRGSYEQYF
cdr3_length: 15
clone_size: -
j_call: TRBJ2-7
d_call: -
v_call: TRBV12-3/TRBV12-4

cdr3_nt: TGTGCCAGCAGCTTTCCTATGGGGACCTTTACTCCCGCGGGGGAGCAGTACTTC
cdr3_aa: CASSFPMGTFTPAGEQYF
cdr3_length: 18
clone_size: -
j_call: TRBJ2-7
d_call: -
v_call: TRBV11-1

cdr3_nt: TGTGCCACCAGTGAGTACAGGGGAACAGATACGCAGTATTTT
cdr3_aa: CATSEYRGTDTQYF
cdr3_length: 14
clone_size: -
j_call: TRBJ2-3
d_call: TRBD1
v_call: TRBV24-1

cdr3_nt: TGCAGCGTTGAAGGAGGGGAGGGGCCGGCCTACGAGCAGTACTTC
cdr3_aa: CSVEGGEGPAYEQYF
cdr3_length: 15
clone_size: -
j_call: TRBJ2-7
d_call: TRBD2
v_call: TRBV29-1

cdr3_nt: TGTGCCAGCAGCTTGGCCGGTCAAAGGGCCTACGAGCAGTACTTC
cdr3_aa: CASSLAGQRAYEQYF
cdr3_length: 15
clone_size: few
j_call: TRBJ2-7
d_call: -
v_call: TRBV5-6

cdr3_nt: TGTGCCAGCAGCCCGGCGGGGGAGTCCTACGAGCAGTACTTC
cdr3_aa: CASSPAGESYEQYF
cdr3_length: 14
clone_size: -
j_call: TRBJ2-7
d_call: TRBD2
v_call: TRBV7-9

cdr3_nt: TGTGCCAGCAGGAAGACTAGCGGGAGACGTACAGATACGCAGTATTTT
cdr3_aa: CASRKTSGRRTDTQYF
cdr3_length: 16
clone_size: many
j_call: TRBJ2-3
d_call: TRBD2
v_call: TRBV27

cdr3_nt: TGTGCCAGCAGTTCTGACAGGGTTGGCGAAAAACTGTTTTTT
cdr3_aa: CASSSDRVGEKLFF
cdr3_length: 14
clone_size: many
j_call: TRBJ1-4
d_call: TRBD1
v_call: TRBV6-5

cdr3_nt: TGTGCCAGCAGCCTTGCCCCACGGGGCAATCAGCCCCAGCATTTT
cdr3_aa: CASSLAPRGNQPQHF
cdr3_length: 15
clone_size: few
j_call: TRBJ1-5
d_call: -
v_call: TRBV12-3/TRBV12-4

cdr3_nt: TGCGCCAGCAGCCTTGAGGTGGGAGAAAAACTGTTTTTT
cdr3_aa: CASSLEVGEKLFF
cdr3_length: 13
clone_size: few
j_call: TRBJ1-4
d_call: -
v_call: TRBV5-1

cdr3_nt: TGTGCCAGCAGCCCTGTGATCGTTGGGGGGATATACAATGAGCAGTTCTTC
cdr3_aa: CASSPVIVGGIYNEQFF
cdr3_length: 17
clone_size: few
j_call: TRBJ2-1
d_call: -
v_call: TRBV7-9

cdr3_nt: TGTGCCAGCTCAAACCGGGACCCGACTTTCAATGAGCAGTTCTTC
cdr3_aa: CASSNRDPTFNEQFF
cdr3_length: 15
clone_size: -
j_call: TRBJ2-1
d_call: -
v_call: TRBV7-9

cdr3_nt: TGTGCCAGCTACCAGGGGGGAGGAAACACTGAAGCTTTCTTT
cdr3_aa: CASYQGGGNTEAFF
cdr3_length: 14
clone_size: -
j_call: TRBJ1-1
d_call: TRBD1
v_call: TRBV28

cdr3_nt: TGTGCCAGCAGCTCCGGGTCCTTTAATCAGCCCCAGCATTTT
cdr3_aa: CASSSGSFNQPQHF
cdr3_length: 14
clone_size: -
j_call: TRBJ1-5
d_call: -
v_call: TRBV5-6

cdr3_nt: TGCAGTGCTCGGTCTTCAGGGTTGGGGTCACCCCTCCACTTT
cdr3_aa: CSARSSGLGSPLHF
cdr3_length: 14
clone_size: -
j_call: TRBJ1-6
d_call: -
v_call: TRBV20-1

cdr3_nt: TGTGCCAGCAGCCAGACAGGAACCTACGAGCAGTACTTC
cdr3_aa: CASSQTGTYEQYF
cdr3_length: 13
clone_size: -
j_call: TRBJ2-7
d_call: -
v_call: TRBV4-2